This T cell receptor beta chain derives from a study of OX40 agonist ivuxolimab in advanced cancers. About the study: The dose-escalation group included hepatocellular carcinoma, melanoma, renal cell carcinoma and head and neck cancer. The study, taken as a whole, reports: In the 0.1 to 3.0 mg/kg range, CD4+ and CD8+ blood T cells had expanded clonally by week 6.

Only in-frame clones appear in the TCRdb table, and some are missing; sequencing was by immunoSEQ multiplex PCR. This sample has 70,000 or so clones, with approximately 89% found just once. On this clone itself: The antigen remains undetermined.

Germline CDR1 SQVTM, CDR2 ANQGSEA. This CDR3 is built from 13 residues. V lost 1 base to trimming and J lost 3 bases, with 6 bases between them. This rearrangement joins TRBV29-1 to TRBJ2-2, with a tentative D call TRBD2 (5 bases). The origin of this receptor is an adult with an advanced solid tumor such as melanoma, head and neck, liver or kidney cancer. The sample was CD4+ or CD8+ T cells sorted from blood, taken in a trial of the OX40 agonist ivuxolimab. The CDR3 loop reads CSVEAGYTGELFF. CDR3 sequence (DNA): TGCAGCGTTGAAGCGGGGTACACCGGGGAGCTGTTTTTT.